A single sample gave rise to the 7 T cell receptor beta chains below, sequenced in a study of blood T cell repertoires in COVID-19. The protocol was immunoSEQ multiplex PCR, while the TCRdb copy is restricted to in-frame clones and leaves out a portion. This sample has hundreds of thousands of clones, with 85% to 90% found just once. Sequencing was performed on peripheral blood. These receptors were obtained from a woman between 40 and 50 years old who had recovered from COVID-19.

The chain joins TRBV29-1 to TRBJ2-7, with 9 nucleotides matching TRBD2. Unmatched junction bases numbered 9, after V lost 6 bases and J lost 6 bases. This CDR3 is built from 13 residues. The V gene's germline CDR1 is SQVTM and CDR2 ANQGSEA. This chain's CDR3 is CSVGGLASSEQYF. CDR3 DNA: TGCAGCGTAGGAGGACTAGCGAGCTCCGAGCAGTACTTC.

The chain combines TRBV18 with TRBJ1-2; 9 nucleotides line up with TRBD1. The CDR3 length is 17 residues. The germline V gene has CDR1 KGHSH and CDR2 LQKENI. V dropped 3 bases and J dropped 5; count of bases not matched to a gene: 13. CDR3 sequence (DNA): TGTGCCAGCTCACCTAACGCGTTGACAGGGGGTTTTTATGGCTACACCTTC. Amino acid sequence: CASSPNALTGGFYGYTF.

The chain employs TRBV6-2 or TRBV6-3 and TRBJ2-2; a weak D match, TRBD1 (5 bases). V was shortened by 0 bases and J by 2 bases, with 10 bases between the two germline ends. Germline CDR1 reads MNHEY; CDR2 reads SVGEGT. This CDR3 is built from 16 residues. CDR3 amino acids: CASSYSGRANTGELFF. The CDR3 region has the DNA TGTGCCAGCAGTTACTCAGGCAGGGCCAACACCGGGGAGCTGTTTTTT.

The chain recombines TRBV7-2 with TRBJ1-2; weak D call: TRBD1 (5 bases). Germline CDR1 is SGHTA and CDR2 is FQGNSA. The CDR3 consists of 15 residues. The V end was cut by 4 bases, the J end by 1 base, with 13 bases between. The DNA for the CDR3 is TGTGCCAGCAGCTCAGCGGGGCCCTTTAACTATGGCTACACCTTC. Translated, it gives CASSSAGPFNYGYTF.

The chain links TRBV6-5 to TRBJ1-2; D is perhaps TRBD1 (5 bases). From germline, CDR1 is MNHEY and CDR2 SVGAGI. This CDR3 is built from 14 residues. Trimming removed 0 bases at V and 4 bases at J, with 9 bases between. CDR3 DNA sequence: TGTGCCAGCAGTTACTCGGACATAGGCTATGGCTACACCTTC. Protein product: CASSYSDIGYGYTF.

This clone came up once. The gene calls are TRBV27 and TRBJ2-7, with D possibly TRBD1 on 6 matching bases. V was trimmed by 2 bases and J by 7 bases, leaving 12 bases between them. Per the germline V gene, CDR1 is MNHEY and CDR2 is SMNVEV (reference sequence). The CDR3 has 13 residues. The CDR3 loop is CASSLLQGGEQYF. The CDR3, as DNA: TGTGCCAGCAGTTTACTACAGGGCGGAGAGCAGTACTTC.

Written as DNA, the CDR3 is TGTGCCAGCAGTCCCAGGGGAGATGGTGGCTACACCTTC. Residues: CASSPRGDGGYTF. The chain joins TRBV6-4 to TRBJ1-2; D might be TRBD1 (6 bases). The CDR3 contains 13 residues. V gave up 5 bases and J gave up 7 bases, with 14 bases separating them. CDR1 MRHNA and CDR2 SNTAGT come from the germline V gene.